This note documents a single TCR beta chain sequence. The junction differs from germline at one of its ends, possibly a read error. Germline-derived CDR1 and CDR2 are SSHAT and FNYEAQ (reference sequence). The CDR3 spans 15 residues. This specimen belongs to a study of blood T cell repertoires in COVID-19. Those who participated ranged in age from about 18 to 95 years and resided in 24 US areas. Recovery among Cohort 3 donors was established by two negative PCRs, clearance, or symptom resolution. Data came from immunoSEQ multiplex PCR; TCRdb stores just in-frame clones and leaves some out. The repertoire holds a few hundred thousand clones, with around 92% as singletons.

This sequence originates from a woman aged 55-69 years who had recovered from COVID-19. This sequence joins TRBV7-7 and TRBJ2-1, with D perhaps matching TRBD2 (6 bases). Sequencing was done on a sample of PBMCs or T cells enriched from blood (not recorded which). CDR3 nucleotide sequence: TGTGCTAGCAGCCCTGCGGGTAGCGGAAACAATGAGCAGTTCTTC. Protein: CASSPAGSGNNEQFF.